Reported below is one T cell receptor (beta chain). Germline V CDR1 and CDR2: SQVTM, ANQGSEA. There are 13 residues in the CDR3. With 5 bases removed from V and 11 bases from J, the gap between germline ends came to 21 bases. This sample is part of a study of OX40 agonist ivuxolimab in advanced cancers. Study background: Administration of intravenous ivuxolimab to patients occurred every 2 weeks at 0.01 to 10 mg/kg. Prior anti-PD-1, anti-PD-L1 or anti-CTLA-4 therapy was allowed; around 40% had some. Partial responses, seen in three patients, involved one hepatocellular carcinoma and two cutaneous melanomas.

Sequencing was performed with immunoSEQ multiplex PCR; in TCRdb, only in-frame clones are kept and a portion is missing. This sample has some 66,000 clones, with 83% found just once. This specimen was CD4+ or CD8+ T cells sorted from blood, taken in a trial of the OX40 agonist ivuxolimab. The chain uses TRBV29-1 and TRBJ1-1, with a weak D call TRBD1 (6 bases). The receptor's source is an adult with an advanced solid tumor such as melanoma, head and neck, liver or kidney cancer. The CDR3 here is CSVNWGGAPAAFF. The DNA of the CDR3 is TGCAGCGTTAACTGGGGGGGCGCCCCCGCGGCTTTCTTT.